Shown below are 21 T cell receptor beta chains from a single sample sequenced in a study of OX40 agonist ivuxolimab in advanced cancers. TCRdb's copy holds only in-frame clones and misses some; the assay was immunoSEQ multiplex PCR. Of around 60,000 clones listed, roughly 87% are singletons. The starting material was CD4+ or CD8+ T cells sorted from blood, obtained in a trial of the OX40 agonist ivuxolimab. The receptors shown here come from an adult with an advanced solid tumor such as melanoma, head and neck, liver or kidney cancer.

V and J are TRBV5-6 and TRBJ1-1; possibly TRBD1 for D (5 bases). V lost 0 bases, J lost 5 bases, and 14 bases lay in between. Germline CDR1 SGHDT, CDR2 YYEEEE. CDR3 length: 15 amino acids. CDR3 in DNA: TGTGCCAGCAGCTTGGGGTACGGGGGAAGGACTGAAGCTTTCTTT. Its protein is CASSLGYGGRTEAFF.

The rearrangement uses TRBV30 and TRBJ1-3; D not resolved. Germline lookup yields CDR1 GTSNPN and CDR2 SVGIG (reference sequence). V lost 1 base and J 2 bases, leaving 9 bases between the germline ends. There are 14 residues in the CDR3. CDR3 sequence reads: CAWSAGGAGNTIYF. The CDR3 DNA reads as TGTGCCTGGAGTGCGGGTGGGGCTGGAAACACCATATATTTT.

There are a few counts of this clone. The V gene is TRBV10-1, the J gene TRBJ2-5, with 7 bases that match TRBD2. The CDR3 covers 15 residues. Per germline, CDR1 WNHNN and CDR2 SYGVQD (reference sequence). With V trimmed by 3 bases and J by 6 bases, 10 bases remained unmatched. In DNA form, the CDR3 reads TGCGCCAGCAGTGATTCAGGAATGGGAGGGAAGACCCAGTACTTC. It is translated as CASSDSGMGGKTQYF.

The rearrangement joins TRBV28 to TRBJ2-1; D possibly uses TRBD1 or TRBD2 (5 bases each). CDR3 length: 15 residues. Germline lookup yields CDR1 MDHEN and CDR2 SYDVKM. Trimming shortened V by 10 bases and J by 1 base, and 17 bases separated the two germline ends. The CDR3 DNA sequence: TGTGCCACGGAATACGGGGCATTATCCTACAATGAGCAGTTCTTC. Its protein product is CATEYGALSYNEQFF.

This chain links TRBV6-6 with TRBJ2-7, with TRBD1 matching over 8 bases. Germline V lookup: CDR1 MNHNY, CDR2 SVGAGI (reference sequence). After removal of 6 bases from V and 5 bases from J, the junction contained 9 bases not matched to a gene. This CDR3 is 14 amino acids long. The CDR3 nucleotides read TGTGCCAGCAGATTCAGGGGGCGGAACAACGAGCAGTACTTC. This encodes CASRFRGRNNEQYF.

This chain uses TRBV18 with TRBJ1-1, with D unresolved. Trimming took off 3 bases at V and 3 bases at J, with 14 bases between the two ends. CDR3 size: 15 residues. Germline lookup yields CDR1 KGHSH and CDR2 LQKENI. In nucleotides, the CDR3 is TGTGCCAGCTCACCCCGGAGGAGGGAGGACACTGAAGCTTTCTTT. Protein product: CASSPRRREDTEAFF. The complete variable domain, with remaining parts taken from reference TRBV18 and TRBJ1-1, reads NAGVMQNPRHLVRRRGQEARLRCSPMKGHSHVYWYRQLPEEGLKFMVYLQKENIIDESGMPKERFSAEFPKEGPSILRIQQVVRGDSAAYFCASSPRRREDTEAFFGQGTRLTVV.

This chain joins TRBV6-6 and TRBJ2-7; no reliable D call. Germline assignment: CDR1 MNHNY and CDR2 SVGAGI (reference sequence). V was shortened by 10 bases and J by 2 bases, with 15 bases between the two germline ends. This CDR3 comprises 13 residues. The CDR3: CATTKRGTYEQYF. The CDR3 bases are TGTGCCACCACAAAGCGAGGAACCTACGAGCAGTACTTC.

The gene calls are TRBV5-1 and TRBJ2-5, with D unresolved. CDR1 is SGHRS, CDR2 YFSETQ, per germline. V dropped 0 bases and J dropped 4 bases, with 10 bases sitting between them. This CDR3 spans 14 amino acids. CDR3 in DNA: TGCGCCAGCAGCTTGGGGCTAGTACGAGAGACCCAGTACTTC. As protein: CASSLGLVRETQYF.

V gene TRBV10-3 combines with J gene TRBJ2-2; 14 nucleotides line up with TRBD2. The CDR3 has 17 amino acids. In germline, CDR1 is ENHRY, CDR2 SYGVKD. The trim removed 3 bases at V and 5 bases at J, leaving 5 bases unmatched. CDR3 loop: CAISEGTSGSWTGELFF. In DNA, the CDR3 is TGTGCCATCAGTGAAGGGACTAGCGGGAGTTGGACCGGGGAGCTGTTTTTT.

This clone was detected only once. The chain employs TRBV6-1 and TRBJ1-4, with no clear D. Germline lookup yields CDR1 MNHNS and CDR2 SASEGT. Trimming left V 6 bases short and J 7 bases short, with 15 bases between. The length of the CDR3 is 14 residues. The CDR3 reads CASRNLRSSEKLFF. CDR3 DNA sequence: TGTGCCAGCAGAAACTTAAGGTCTTCTGAAAAACTGTTTTTT.

This chain joins TRBV15 and TRBJ1-5; 7 bases are a match to TRBD1. V lost 2 bases to trimming and J lost 5 bases; unmatched junction nucleotides: 12. There are 17 residues in the CDR3. Germline CDR1 is LNHNV and CDR2 is YYDKDF (reference sequence). CDR3 bases: TGTGCCACCAGCAGAAAATACCAGGGGGAGGGACATCAGCCCCAGCATTTT. Encoded protein: CATSRKYQGEGHQPQHF.

In its sample, this clone was seen a few times. The chain has TRBV5-1 and TRBJ2-1, with 9 positions matching TRBD2. Losses at the gene ends were 3 bases for V and 7 bases for J; bases not matched to a gene: 8. There are 15 residues in the CDR3. Per germline, CDR1 SGHRS and CDR2 YFSETQ. The CDR3 DNA follows: TGCGCCAGCAGCTCCACTAGCGGGTGGGCAAATGAGCAGTTCTTC. Translated, it gives CASSSTSGWANEQFF.

V usage is TRBV11-3 and J usage is TRBJ1-5; unclear D gene. CDR3 length: 12 amino acids. Trimming took off 0 bases at V and 9 bases at J, with 6 bases between the two ends. Germline loops: CDR1 SGHNT, CDR2 YENEEA. CDR3 sequence (DNA): TGTGCCAGCAGCTTAGATATGGGGCCCCAGCATTTT. This gives the protein CASSLDMGPQHF. The whole variable domain, filled in from reference TRBV11-3 and TRBJ1-5, reads EAGVVQSPRYKIIEKKQPVAFWCNPISGHNTLYWYLQNLGQGPELLIRYENEEAVDDSQLPKDRFSAERLKGVDSTLKIQPAELGDSAVYLCASSLDMGPQHFGDGTRLSIL.

The chain carries TRBV19 and TRBJ2-3; D ambiguous. The CDR3 runs to 11 residues. Per the germline V gene, CDR1 is LNHDA and CDR2 is SQIVND (reference sequence). With 8 bases removed from V and 6 bases from J, the gap between germline ends came to 9 bases. The CDR3 spells CASGQMDTQYF. The CDR3, as DNA: TGTGCCAGTGGGCAAATGGATACGCAGTATTTT.

The V gene is TRBV29-1, the J gene TRBJ2-1; D possibly matches TRBD1 or TRBD2 (7 bases each). The germline V gene has CDR1 SQVTM and CDR2 ANQGSEA. V lost 4 bases and J lost 6, with 19 bases in between. The CDR3 is 15 amino acids. The CDR3 is CSVAPRGGGINEQFF. In DNA form, the CDR3 reads TGCAGCGTTGCCCCCAGGGGGGGAGGGATCAATGAGCAGTTCTTC.

CDR3 sequence: CASSQDPGQRNEKLFF. The CDR3 DNA sequence: TGCGCCAGCAGCCAAGATCCTGGACAGCGTAATGAAAAACTGTTTTTT. The genes are TRBV4-1 and TRBJ1-4; perhaps TRBD1 as D (6 bases). Between the trimmed V and J ends, which lost 0 bases and 4 bases, there was a span of 12 bases. CDR1 and CDR2 (germline): MGHRA, YSYEKL. The length of the CDR3 is 16 residues.

The V call is TRBV10-3, the J call TRBJ2-3, with 12 bases that match TRBD1. Per germline, CDR1 ENHRY and CDR2 SYGVKD. CDR3 size: 15 residues. V dropped 6 bases and J dropped 3; count of bases not matched to a gene: 4. CDR3: CAIRRDRGRTDTQYF. In nucleotides, the CDR3 is TGTGCCATCAGAAGGGACAGGGGGCGGACAGATACGCAGTATTTT.

This clone was seen a single time. This sequence joins TRBV28 and TRBJ1-5; D ambiguous. This CDR3 spans 16 amino acids. CDR1 MDHEN and CDR2 SYDVKM come from the germline V gene. V gave up 3 bases and J gave up 2 bases, with 14 bases separating them. The CDR3 loop is CASSFGYSIGNQPQHF. In DNA, the CDR3 is TGTGCCAGCAGTTTCGGCTACAGTATCGGCAATCAGCCCCAGCATTTT.

In its sample, this clone was seen a few times. V gene TRBV19 combines with J gene TRBJ2-1; D is undetermined. Trimming took off 0 bases at V and 5 bases at J, with 5 bases between the two ends. Germline assignment: CDR1 LNHDA and CDR2 SQIVND (reference sequence). CDR3 size: 13 residues. The CDR3 bases are TGTGCCAGTAGTATAGAGAGAAACAATGAGCAGTTCTTC. Translation: CASSIERNNEQFF.

The chain couples TRBV10-3 to TRBJ2-1; D is unresolved. Between the trimmed V and J ends, which lost 6 bases and 5 bases, there was a span of 8 bases. Germline V gives CDR1 ENHRY, CDR2 SYGVKD. This CDR3 is 12 amino acids long. CDR3 nucleotides: TGTGCCATCAGGACCCTCGACAATGAGCAGTTCTTC. It specifies CAIRTLDNEQFF.

The chain has TRBV27 and TRBJ2-5; 11 bases line up with TRBD2. V trimming: 5 bases; J trimming: 3 bases; junction bases outside the gene matches: 5. Per germline, CDR1 MNHEY and CDR2 SMNVEV (reference sequence). The CDR3 consists of 15 residues. CDR3 sequence reads: CASSPGTSGKETQYF. CDR3 coding DNA: TGTGCCAGCAGTCCGGGGACTAGCGGAAAAGAGACCCAGTACTTC.